This T cell receptor beta chain is drawn from a study of OX40 agonist ivuxolimab in advanced cancers. Sequenced by immunoSEQ multiplex PCR; TCRdb stores in-frame clones only, minus some. Of roughly 41,000 clones in the sample, roughly four fifths were seen once. Blood specimens came from baseline, cycle 4 day 1, and cycle 7 day 1. The specimen was CD4+ or CD8+ T cells sorted from blood, collected in a trial of the OX40 agonist ivuxolimab. The TCR sequence derives from an adult with an advanced solid tumor such as melanoma, head and neck, liver or kidney cancer.

The CDR3 loop reads CASSGYAGTGSYEQYF. The CDR3, as DNA: TGCGCCAGCAGTGGGTATGCCGGGACAGGTTCCTACGAGCAGTACTTC. This chain uses TRBV10-2 with TRBJ2-7, with 8 positions matching TRBD1. After removal of 4 bases from V and 1 base from J, the junction contained 9 bases not matched to a gene. CDR3 length equals 16 residues. Germline assignment: CDR1 WSHSY and CDR2 SAAADI.